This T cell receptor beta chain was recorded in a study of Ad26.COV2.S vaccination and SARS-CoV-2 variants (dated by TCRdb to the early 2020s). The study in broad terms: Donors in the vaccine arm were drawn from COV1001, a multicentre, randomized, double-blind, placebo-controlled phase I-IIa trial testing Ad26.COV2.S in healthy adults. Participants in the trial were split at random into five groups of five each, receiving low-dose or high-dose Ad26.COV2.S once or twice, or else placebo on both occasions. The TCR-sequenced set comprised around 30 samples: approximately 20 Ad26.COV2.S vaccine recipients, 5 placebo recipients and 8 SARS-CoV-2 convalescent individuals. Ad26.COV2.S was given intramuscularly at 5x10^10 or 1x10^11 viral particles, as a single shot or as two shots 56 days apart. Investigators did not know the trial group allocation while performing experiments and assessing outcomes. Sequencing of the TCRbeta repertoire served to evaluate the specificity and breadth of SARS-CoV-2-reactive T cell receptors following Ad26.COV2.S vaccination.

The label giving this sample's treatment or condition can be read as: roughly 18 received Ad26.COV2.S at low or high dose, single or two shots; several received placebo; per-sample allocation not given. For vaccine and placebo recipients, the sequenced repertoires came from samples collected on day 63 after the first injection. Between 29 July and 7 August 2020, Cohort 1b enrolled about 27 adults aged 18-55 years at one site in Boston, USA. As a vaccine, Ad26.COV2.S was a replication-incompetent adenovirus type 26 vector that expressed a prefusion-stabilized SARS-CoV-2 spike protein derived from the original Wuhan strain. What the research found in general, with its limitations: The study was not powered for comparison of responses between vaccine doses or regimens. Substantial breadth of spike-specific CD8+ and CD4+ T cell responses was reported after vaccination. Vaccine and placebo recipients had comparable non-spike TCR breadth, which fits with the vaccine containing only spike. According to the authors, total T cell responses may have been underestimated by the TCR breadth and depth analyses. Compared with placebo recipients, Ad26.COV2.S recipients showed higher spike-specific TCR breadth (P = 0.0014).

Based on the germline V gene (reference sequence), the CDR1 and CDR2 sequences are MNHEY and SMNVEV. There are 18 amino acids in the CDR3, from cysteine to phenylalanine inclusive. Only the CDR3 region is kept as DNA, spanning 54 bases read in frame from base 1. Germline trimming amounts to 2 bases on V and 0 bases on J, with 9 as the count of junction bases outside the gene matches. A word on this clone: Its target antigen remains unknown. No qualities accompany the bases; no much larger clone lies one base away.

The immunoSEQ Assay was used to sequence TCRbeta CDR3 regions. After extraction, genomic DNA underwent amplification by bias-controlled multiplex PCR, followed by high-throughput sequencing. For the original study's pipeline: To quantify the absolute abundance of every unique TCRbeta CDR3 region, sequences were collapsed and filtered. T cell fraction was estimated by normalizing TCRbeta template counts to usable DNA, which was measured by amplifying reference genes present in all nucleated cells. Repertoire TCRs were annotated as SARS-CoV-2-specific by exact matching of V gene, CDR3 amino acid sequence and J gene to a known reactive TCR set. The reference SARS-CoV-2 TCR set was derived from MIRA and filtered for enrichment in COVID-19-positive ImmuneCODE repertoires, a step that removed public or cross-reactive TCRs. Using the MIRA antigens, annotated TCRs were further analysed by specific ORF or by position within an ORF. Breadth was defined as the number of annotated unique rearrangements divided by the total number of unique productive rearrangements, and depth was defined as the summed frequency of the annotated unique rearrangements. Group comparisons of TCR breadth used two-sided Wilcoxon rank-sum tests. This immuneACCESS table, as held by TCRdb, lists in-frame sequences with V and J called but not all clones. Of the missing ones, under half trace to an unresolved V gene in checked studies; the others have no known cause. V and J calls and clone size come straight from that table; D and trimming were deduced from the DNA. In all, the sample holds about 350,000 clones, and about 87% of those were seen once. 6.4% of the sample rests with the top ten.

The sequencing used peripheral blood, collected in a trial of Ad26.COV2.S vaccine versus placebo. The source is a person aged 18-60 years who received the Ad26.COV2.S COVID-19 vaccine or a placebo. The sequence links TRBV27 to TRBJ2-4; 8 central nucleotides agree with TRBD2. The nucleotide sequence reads TGTGCCAGCAGTTTACGCGGGGGGCCCGCAAAAGCCAAAAACATTCAGTACTTC. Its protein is CASSLRGGPAKAKNIQYF.